This T cell receptor beta chain was retrieved from a study of graft-versus-host responses after intestinal transplantation. V lost 2 bases, J lost 3 bases, and 6 bases lay in between. From germline, CDR1 is SGHTS and CDR2 YDEGEE. The CDR3 totals 12 residues. Profiling relied on immunoSEQ multiplex PCR, and the TCRdb table lists in-frame clones only, not all of them. The data show 60,000 to 65,000 clones, approximately 91% seen once. Whole-study findings and limits: Detection of GvH clones occurred in recipient marrow, and some had their first appearance in ileum or blood.

On this clone: No antigen is known for it.

This clonotype was obtained from a human donor who was the organ donor for an intestinal transplant. The rearrangement uses TRBV5-8 and TRBJ2-7, with D possibly TRBD2 on 5 matching bases. This specimen consisted of unstimulated CD8+ T cells sorted from spleen or lymph node cells, obtained before transplant. DNA for the CDR3: TGTGCCAGCAGCTTCGGGAACTACGAGCAGTACTTC. Its translation is CASSFGNYEQYF.